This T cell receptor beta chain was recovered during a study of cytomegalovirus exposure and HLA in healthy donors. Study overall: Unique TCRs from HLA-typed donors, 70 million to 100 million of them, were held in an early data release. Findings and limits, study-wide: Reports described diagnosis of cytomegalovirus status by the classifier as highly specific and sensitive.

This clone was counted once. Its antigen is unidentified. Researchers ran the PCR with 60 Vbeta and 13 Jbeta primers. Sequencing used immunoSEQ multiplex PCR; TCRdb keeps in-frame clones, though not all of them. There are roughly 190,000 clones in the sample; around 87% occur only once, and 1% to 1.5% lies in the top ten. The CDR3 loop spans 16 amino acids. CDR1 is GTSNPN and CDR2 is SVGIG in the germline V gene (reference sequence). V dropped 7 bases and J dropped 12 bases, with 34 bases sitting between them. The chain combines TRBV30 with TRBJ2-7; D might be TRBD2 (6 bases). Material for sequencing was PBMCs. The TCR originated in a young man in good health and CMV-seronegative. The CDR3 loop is CASTMGPTWDSLGSYF. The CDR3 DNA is TGTGCCTCCACCATGGGTCCCACCTGGGACTCCCTGGGGTCGTACTTC.